This TCR beta chain was found in a study of T cells in Graves' hyperthyroidism and ophthalmopathy (dated by TCRdb to 2018 to 2020). Notes on the research overall: Peripheral blood samples were taken at the time of initial diagnosis, prior to any treatment. A discovery cohort of about 100 patients, fewer than 50 with Graves' ophthalmopathy and approximately 60 with stable Graves' hyperthyroidism, was used to find distinguishing TCR V-J signatures. Following sampling, methimazole starting at 30 mg daily was given to hyperthyroidism patients, and high-dose intravenous methylprednisolone was given to ophthalmopathy patients. Prospective prediction of ophthalmopathy was tested in an independent validation cohort consisting of some 20 hyperthyroidism patients and 17 patients who later progressed to ophthalmopathy. Thyroid tissue and blood T-cell repertoires from six Graves' hyperthyroidism patients were also compared in the study. The paper describes TCR Vbeta CDR3 sequencing of 140 or so peripheral blood samples, made up of around 41 ophthalmopathy patients, approximately 73 hyperthyroidism patients and 17 progressor patients. The 90 to 100 discovery patients were randomly split 7:3 into training and test sets. General findings and caveats noted by the study authors: No statistical method was used to set the sample size in advance, and investigators knew the group allocation. During validation, the model predicted progression to ophthalmopathy a median of approximately 6.5 months ahead of onset, with almost 71% sensitivity and 72% to 80% specificity. Blood samples also contained most of the expanded thyroid clonotypes (frequency above 0.001), which suggests that blood repertoires may reflect thyroid immune responses. In cross-validation, a model built on a 13 V-J signature told ophthalmopathy apart from stable hyperthyroidism with 87.88% sensitivity and about 81% specificity, and in testing the same model reached 80%/75%.

This clonotype showed up many times. The clone's antigen remains unknown. At one boundary the junction diverges from the germline segment, which might be a read error. The TCR beta CDR3 regions were amplified from RNA transcripts. The TCR CDR3 was subjected to a first round of RT-PCR using the HTBI primer set and the Qiagen OneStep RT-PCR kit. A second multiplex PCR round built the libraries, followed by size selection and purification. Libraries were sequenced paired-end with 100 bp reads on an Illumina HiSeq2000. In the paper's pipeline: SOAPnuke was used to process the raw data, with reads discarded if the reads contained adapters or uncalled bases, had a mean Phred below 15, or lacked an exact constant-primer or identifier match. High-quality paired reads were merged with COPE v1.2.5, and unique nucleotide sequences were defined as clonotypes. Clonotypes were aligned to IMGT TRBV, TRBD and TRBJ reference segments using MiTCR v1.1. The analysis included only V-J combinations with a frequency above 0.0001, which together covered more than 99% of the repertoires. A TCS score was defined as the ratio between F50 (clonal expansion) and ExV (chaos), using BLOSUM62-based TCRdist between CDR3 peptides within each V-J. Welch's t-statistics and random forest reduced roughly 540 V-J features to about 12, which were used in a naive Bayes classifier (R e1071). The raw public data were reprocessed by TCRdb itself: fastp quality trimming at Q25, MiXCR clonotype calling, in-frame beta chains only. CDR3 protein duplicates are merged, each entry listing the most common genes and DNA. The V and J calls come from TCRdb's annotation, not from the publication. Counted in this sample were approximately 420,000 distinct CDR3 sequences; roughly 13% of them appeared once. In total, the top ten clones hold about 5% of the sample.

Stable Graves' hyperthyroidism was defined as no progression to ophthalmopathy during 18 months of follow-up. Hyperthyroidism patients were newly diagnosed, had a disease duration of under 2 months, and were aged 18 to 65 years. The study excluded patients with uncontrolled infections, other autoimmune diseases, pregnancy or lactation. Diagnoses were established on the basis of clinical symptoms, serum thyroxine and TRAb, thyroid ultrasound, and orbital computed tomography. PBMCs were isolated from about 10 ml of fresh peripheral blood by Ficoll-Paque density gradient centrifugation. Trizol reagent was used to extract total RNA, and RNA quality was then checked on an Agilent 2100 Bioanalyzer. CDR1 and CDR2 (DFQATT, SNEGSKA) derive from the germline V gene (reference sequence). Spanning cysteine to phenylalanine, the CDR3 consists of 11 amino acids. Just CDR3 DNA is preserved here, 33 bases in frame from base 1.

The sample comprised blood. This receptor was identified in a woman between 18 and 29 years old with Graves' hyperthyroidism. In this chain, TRBV20-1 is recombined with TRBJ1-2; TRBD1 might be the D gene, on 6 matching bases. The nucleotide sequence is given as TGCAGGGCTAGGGGGGTTTATGGCTACACCTTC. Its amino acids are CRARGVYGYTF.